This T cell receptor (beta chain) was documented in a study of cytomegalovirus exposure and HLA in healthy donors. Trimming pared 3 bases from V and 0 bases from J, leaving 8 bases between. Germline loops: CDR1 SGHVS, CDR2 FNYEAQ. The CDR3 spans 14 residues. The PCR ran on 60 Vbeta and 13 Jbeta primers. Some clones are missing from TCRdb's copy, which holds only in-frame ones; the method was immunoSEQ multiplex PCR. This repertoire shows some 150,000 clones, roughly 79% found once; its top ten account for about 2%. Sequenced: PBMCs. This clonotype originated in a woman in her twenties or thirties in good health and CMV-seropositive. This sequence joins TRBV7-6 and TRBJ1-1; D is possibly TRBD1 (6 bases). The chain's CDR3 is CASSFGQMNTEAFF. CDR3 bases: TGTGCCAGCAGCTTCGGACAGATGAACACTGAAGCTTTCTTT.